These 13 T cell receptor beta chains originate from one sample sequenced in a study of OX40 agonist ivuxolimab in advanced cancers. The repertoire was sequenced with immunoSEQ multiplex PCR; TCRdb's copy has only in-frame clones and lacks some. The data show tens of thousands of clones, roughly 86% seen once. The sample was CD4+ or CD8+ T cells sorted from blood, taken in a trial of the OX40 agonist ivuxolimab. The receptors come from an adult with an advanced solid tumor such as melanoma, head and neck, liver or kidney cancer.

The rearrangement joins TRBV10-3 to TRBJ2-5; 7 nucleotides agree with TRBD2. The CDR3 has 16 amino acids. The V and J ends lost 4 bases and 0 bases, in that order; junction bases with no gene match: 8. CDR1 and CDR2 (germline): ENHRY, SYGVKD. Here the CDR3 DNA reads TGTGCCATCAGTGGGAACCAAGCGGGAAACCAAGAGACCCAGTACTTC. Its protein product is CAISGNQAGNQETQYF.

V gene TRBV7-2 combines with J gene TRBJ2-5; D may be TRBD2 (5 bases). The V end lost 5 bases, the J end lost 0 bases, and 10 bases lay between the germline ends. There are 14 residues in the CDR3. CDR1 is SGHTA, CDR2 FQGNSA, per germline. The CDR3 loop is CASSPGTYQETQYF. CDR3 coding DNA: TGTGCCAGCAGCCCGGGAACGTACCAAGAGACCCAGTACTTC. Filled out from reference TRBV7-2 and TRBJ2-5, the complete variable domain reads GAGVSQSPSNKVTEKGKDVELRCDPISGHTALYWYRQSLGQGLEFLIYFQGNSAPDKSGLPSDRFSAERTGGSVSTLTIQRTQQEDSAVYLCASSPGTYQETQYFGPGTRLLVL.

The CDR3 region is CASSVGPAKNIQYF. The CDR3 nucleotides read TGTGCCAGCAGCGTCGGACCGGCCAAAAACATTCAGTACTTC. The chain couples TRBV9 to TRBJ2-4; D is unclear. Per the germline V gene, CDR1 is SGDLS and CDR2 is YYNGEE. V lost 2 bases to trimming and J lost 1 base, with 7 bases between them. The CDR3 covers 14 residues.

V gene TRBV19 combines with J gene TRBJ1-2, with TRBD1 as a possible D gene (6 bases). The germline V gene has CDR1 LNHDA and CDR2 SQIVND (reference sequence). This CDR3 region has 14 residues. V was trimmed by 1 base and J by 3 bases, leaving 9 bases between them. This chain's CDR3 is CASSIGGGDYGYTF. The CDR3 nucleotides read TGTGCCAGTAGTATAGGAGGGGGTGACTATGGCTACACCTTC.

This rearrangement joins TRBV11-2 to TRBJ1-5; D is unresolved. The V end lost 3 bases, the J end lost 4 bases, and 7 bases lay between the germline ends. Germline CDR1 and CDR2: SGHAT and FQNNGV. This CDR3 is built from 13 residues. CDR3: CASSFGDNQPQHF. The CDR3 DNA follows: TGTGCCAGCAGCTTTGGGGATAATCAGCCCCAGCATTTT.

The gene calls are TRBV29-1 and TRBJ1-5; D is perhaps TRBD1 (6 bases). This CDR3 contains 13 residues. V was cut by 4 bases and J by 7 bases, with 14 bases left in between. Germline CDR1 SQVTM, CDR2 ANQGSEA. The CDR3 protein is CSVGAGVYQPQHF. CDR3 nucleotide sequence: TGCAGCGTTGGAGCAGGGGTTTACCAGCCCCAGCATTTT.

The chain links TRBV2 to TRBJ1-1, with 9 positions matching TRBD1. Germline trimming cut 5 bases from V and 5 bases from J; bases unmatched to any gene: 6. Germline V gene lookup returns CDR1 SNHLY and CDR2 FYNNEI. The CDR3 length is 14 residues. The CDR3: CASSSQGADTEAFF. The CDR3 DNA sequence: TGTGCCAGCAGTTCACAGGGGGCGGATACTGAAGCTTTCTTT.

The chain combines TRBV6-6 with TRBJ1-2; D is ambiguous. The CDR3 runs 11 residues. Germline V gives CDR1 MNHNY, CDR2 SVGAGI (reference sequence). Trimming pared 9 bases from V and 9 bases from J, leaving 14 bases between. The CDR3 spells CASMRERSYTF. CDR3 nucleotide sequence: TGTGCCAGTATGAGGGAACGGAGCTACACCTTC.

CDR3 nucleotides: TGTGCCAGCAGCTTAGGGGGGACTAGCGGACACACAGATACGCAGTATTTT. Residues: CASSLGGTSGHTDTQYF. This sequence joins TRBV7-2 and TRBJ2-3; 11 bases map to TRBD2. The V segment lost 1 base and the J segment 2 bases; nucleotides outside the gene matches: 5. This CDR3 is built from 17 residues. The germline V gene encodes CDR1 SGHTA and CDR2 FQGNSA.

This chain connects TRBV27 to TRBJ2-2; the D is unclear. This CDR3 comprises 13 residues. The germline V gene encodes CDR1 MNHEY and CDR2 SMNVEV (reference sequence). V was shortened by 3 bases and J by 3 bases, with 5 bases between the two germline ends. The CDR3 loop is CASSFSYTGELFF. In nucleotides, the CDR3 is TGTGCCAGCAGTTTCTCCTACACCGGGGAGCTGTTTTTT.

The chain couples TRBV6-1 to TRBJ2-5; D unresolved. Gene TRBJ2-7 matches the end of the DNA better, so the J call may be wrong. CDR3 length: 11 residues. CDR1 is MNHNS, CDR2 SASEGT, per germline. The CDR3 protein is CASSESYEQYF. In DNA, the CDR3 is TGTGCCAGCAGTGAAAGCTACGAGCAGTACTTC.

This clone came up once. V is TRBV9 and J is TRBJ1-2, with a possible D match to TRBD1 (5 bases). Germline V lookup: CDR1 SGDLS, CDR2 YYNGEE. This CDR3 region has 15 residues. V was shortened by 3 bases and J by 5 bases, with 17 bases between the two germline ends. For the CDR3, the DNA is TGTGCCAGCAGCGACCGGGACGTCGTTACGTATGGCTACACCTTC. Its translation: CASSDRDVVTYGYTF. The full variable domain, its missing parts supplied by reference TRBV9 and TRBJ1-2, is DSGVTQTPKHLITATGQRVTLRCSPRSGDLSVYWYQQSLDQGLQFLIQYYNGEERAKGNILERFSAQQFPDLHSELNLSSLELGDSALYFCASSDRDVVTYGYTFGSGTRLTVV.

The V gene is TRBV5-5, the J gene TRBJ2-2, with D uncertain. V lost 4 bases and J 6 bases, leaving 13 bases between the germline ends. This CDR3 spans 14 amino acids. The germline CDR1 and CDR2 sequences are SGHKS and YYEKEE (reference sequence). The CDR3 loop is CASSGDWAAGELFF. Here the CDR3 DNA reads TGTGCCAGCAGCGGCGACTGGGCGGCCGGGGAGCTGTTTTTT.